These 11 T cell receptor beta chains came from one sample sequenced in a study of blood T cell repertoires in COVID-19. Clones were sequenced by immunoSEQ multiplex PCR, and TCRdb holds only the in-frame ones, with some missing. The table records about 220,000 clones, 86% of them present only once. Material for sequencing was PBMCs or T cells enriched from blood (not recorded which). These receptors were collected from a woman aged 40 to 50 with acute COVID-19.

The rearrangement joins TRBV7-8 to TRBJ1-2; TRBD1 matches 7 bases. J was trimmed by 4 bases and V by 6 bases; bases with no gene match: 5. Per germline, CDR1 SGHVS and CDR2 FQNEAQ. The CDR3 runs 13 residues. The DNA for the CDR3 is TGTGCCAGCAGGGATACAGGGGTCTATGGCTACACCTTC. It specifies CASRDTGVYGYTF.

The rearrangement uses TRBV7-3 and TRBJ2-1; TRBD2 agrees at 7 bases. CDR3 length: 21 residues. Germline V gene data show CDR1 as SGHTA and CDR2 as FQGTGA. Trimming removed 1 base from V and 0 bases from J; junction bases left unmatched: 18. The CDR3: CASSLNGETGGSKSSYNEQFF. Here the CDR3 DNA reads TGTGCCAGCAGCTTAAACGGTGAGACGGGGGGTTCAAAGAGCTCCTACAATGAGCAGTTCTTC. Looking up the rest from reference TRBV7-3 and TRBJ2-1 gives the full variable domain: GAGVSQTPSNKVTEKGKYVELRCDPISGHTALYWYRQSLGQGPEFLIYFQGTGAADDSGLPNDRFFAVRPEGSVSTLKIQRTERGDSAVYLCASSLNGETGGSKSSYNEQFFGPGTRLTVL.

As regards this clone: An end of the junction does not agree with germline; a read error may underlie this. The V and J genes are TRBV7-3 and TRBJ2-7, with 8 bases identical to TRBD1. The CDR3 length is 14 residues. Germline values: CDR1 SGHTA, CDR2 FQGTGA. The chain's CDR3 is CASSLTGTGSEQYF. The CDR3 nucleotides are TGTGCCAGCAGCCTAACCGGGACAGGCTCCGAGCAGTACTTC.

This chain joins TRBV29-1 and TRBJ1-2, with D perhaps TRBD1 (5 bases). The CDR3 has 13 amino acids. CDR1 SQVTM and CDR2 ANQGSEA come from the germline V gene. Trimming left V 4 bases short and J 6 bases short, with 15 bases between. This CDR3 reads CSVVNTGWHGYTF. CDR3 nucleotides: TGCAGCGTTGTTAATACAGGATGGCATGGCTACACCTTC.

This sequence joins TRBV7-2 and TRBJ2-3; 16 nucleotides match TRBD2. The CDR3 extends over 19 amino acids. CDR1 is SGHTA, CDR2 FQGNSA, per germline. The trim removed 1 base at V and 4 bases at J, leaving 8 bases unmatched. The CDR3 region is CASSLGAGLAGGPSDTQYF. The DNA for the CDR3 is TGTGCCAGCAGCTTAGGCGCGGGACTAGCGGGGGGGCCGTCAGATACGCAGTATTTT.

The chain combines TRBV9 with TRBJ1-1, with D uncertain. The CDR3 is made up of 16 amino acids. Germline V CDR1 and CDR2: SGDLS, YYNGEE. V lost 2 bases to trimming and J lost 4 bases, with 18 bases between them. The CDR3 loop is CASSVTPGGLGTEAFF. For the CDR3, the DNA is TGTGCCAGCAGCGTGACCCCAGGAGGTTTGGGCACTGAAGCTTTCTTT. Full variable domain (missing parts from reference TRBV9 and TRBJ1-1): DSGVTQTPKHLITATGQRVTLRCSPRSGDLSVYWYQQSLDQGLQFLIQYYNGEERAKGNILERFSAQQFPDLHSELNLSSLELGDSALYFCASSVTPGGLGTEAFFGQGTRLTVV.

The chain is built from TRBV3-1 (or the pseudogene TRBV3-2) and TRBJ1-2; 7 nucleotides align to TRBD1. The CDR3 runs to 15 residues. Germline loops: CDR1 LGHDT, CDR2 YNNKEL (reference sequence). Trimming at V came to 0 bases and at J to 3 bases, leaving 4 bases not matched to a gene. In DNA, the CDR3 is TGTGCCAGCAGCCAAGAAGGGGGCCGGTACTATGGCTACACCTTC. Amino acid sequence: CASSQEGGRYYGYTF.

The J gene is TRBJ2-1, the V gene TRBV11-1; possible D gene TRBD2, 5 bases. Germline CDR1 SGHAT, CDR2 FQDESV (reference sequence). Trimming shortened V by 3 bases and J by 5 bases, and 14 bases separated the two germline ends. The CDR3 is 15 amino acids. The CDR3 DNA reads as TGTGCCAGCAGCTTCGGACTTCAAACCCACAATGAGCAGTTCTTC. It specifies CASSFGLQTHNEQFF.

This clone was seen a single time. This rearrangement joins TRBV9 to TRBJ1-1; D remains ambiguous. Germline-derived CDR1 and CDR2 are SGDLS and YYNGEE. V lost 0 bases to trimming and J lost 1 base, with 13 bases between them. The CDR3 totals 16 residues. CDR3 sequence: CASSVGHRGGNTEAFF. The CDR3 DNA reads as TGTGCCAGCAGCGTAGGACACCGGGGAGGGAACACTGAAGCTTTCTTT. Full variable domain (missing parts from reference TRBV9 and TRBJ1-1): DSGVTQTPKHLITATGQRVTLRCSPRSGDLSVYWYQQSLDQGLQFLIQYYNGEERAKGNILERFSAQQFPDLHSELNLSSLELGDSALYFCASSVGHRGGNTEAFFGQGTRLTVV.

This clone has only one observation. The chain carries TRBV4-1 and TRBJ2-1, with D perhaps matching TRBD2 (9 bases). The CDR3 contains 13 residues. Germline lookup yields CDR1 MGHRA and CDR2 YSYEKL. CDR3 protein: CGGGGQDYNEQFF. DNA for the CDR3: TGCGGCGGGGGGGGACAGGACTACAATGAGCAGTTCTTC.

This chain connects TRBV23-1 to TRBJ2-7, with D possibly matching TRBD2 (6 bases). TRBV23-1 falls under the ORF class, with uncertain function. V lost 3 bases and J lost 0, with 12 bases in between. The CDR3 has 15 amino acids. The CDR3 sequence is CASSHAWGVSYEQYF. CDR3 nucleotide sequence: TGCGCCAGCAGTCACGCTTGGGGGGTCTCCTACGAGCAGTACTTC.